Each of the 32 T cell receptor beta chains below was sequenced from the same sample in a study of blood T cell repertoires in COVID-19. The data were produced by immunoSEQ multiplex PCR, yet TCRdb's version contains in-frame clones alone and is incomplete. This sample has 330,000 or so clones, with 87% found just once. Sequencing was done on a sample of PBMCs or T cells enriched from blood (not recorded which). These receptor sequences come from a man aged 35-49 years in a cohort exposed to, infected with or recovered from COVID-19 (not recorded which).

The chain has TRBV9 and TRBJ2-7; no clear D gene. The V and J ends lost 0 bases and 3 bases respectively, with 16 bases between them. The CDR3 spans 16 residues. The germline V gene encodes CDR1 SGDLS and CDR2 YYNGEE. CDR3 coding DNA: TGTGCCAGCAGCGTAGGCCCCAGCGAGAACTTCTACGAGCAGTACTTC. This sequence encodes CASSVGPSENFYEQYF.

This clone was detected many times. This chain links TRBV6-5 with TRBJ1-2, with TRBD1 identical over 8 bases. The CDR3 runs to 16 residues. Germline assignment: CDR1 MNHEY and CDR2 SVGAGI. Trimming took 1 base from V and 5 from J; bases not matched to a gene: 9. The CDR3 region is CASSYFRTGGSYGYTF. DNA for the CDR3: TGTGCCAGCAGTTACTTCAGAACAGGGGGTAGTTATGGCTACACCTTC.

This chain joins TRBV10-1 and TRBJ2-7, with D possibly being TRBD1 (6 bases). CDR3 length: 15 amino acids. Looked up from germline, CDR1 is WNHNN and CDR2 is SYGVQD (reference sequence). Trimming removed 2 bases at V and 2 bases at J, with 13 bases between. CDR3 loop: CASSEGPRGTYEQYF. The CDR3 nucleotides are TGCGCCAGCAGTGAGGGACCCAGGGGCACCTACGAGCAGTACTTC.

The chain links TRBV6-5 to TRBJ2-5; D unclear. Between the trimmed V and J ends, which lost 5 bases and 5 bases, there was a span of 9 bases. The CDR3 extends over 12 amino acids. Germline lookup yields CDR1 MNHEY and CDR2 SVGAGI. The CDR3 loop is CASSPIRETQYF. The CDR3, as DNA: TGTGCCAGCAGTCCTATACGGGAGACCCAGTACTTC.

The chain links TRBV7-9 to TRBJ1-6; 8 bases are shared with TRBD1. This CDR3 comprises 16 residues. Germline V lookup: CDR1 SEHNR, CDR2 FQNEAQ (reference sequence). The J segment lost 6 bases and the V segment lost 1 base, leaving 5 bases of the junction unmatched. CDR3 sequence: CASSLGSGQGNSPLHF. CDR3 DNA sequence: TGTGCCAGCAGCTTAGGGTCTGGACAGGGTAATTCACCCCTCCACTTT.

V is TRBV6-5 and J is TRBJ2-6, with 8 nucleotides matching TRBD2. This CDR3 contains 15 residues. Germline V gene sequence: CDR1 MNHEY, CDR2 SVGAGI. The junction had 6 bases not matched to a gene; V was cut back by 6 bases and J by 5 bases. DNA for the CDR3: TGTGCCAGCAGCCCCCGGGGGGGCTGGGCCAACGTCCTGACTTTC. This gives the protein CASSPRGGWANVLTF.

The chain carries TRBV6-5 and TRBJ2-2; D perhaps matches TRBD2 (6 bases). Germline V lookup: CDR1 MNHEY, CDR2 SVGAGI. The CDR3 consists of 15 residues. Between the trimmed V and J ends, which lost 2 bases and 5 bases, there was a span of 12 bases. CDR3 DNA: TGTGCCAGCAGTTACGGTTTTAGCGGAACCGGGGAGCTGTTTTTT. This encodes CASSYGFSGTGELFF.

This chain connects TRBV6-1 to TRBJ2-3, with TRBD2 identical over 10 bases. The CDR3 is 16 amino acids. V trimming: 3 bases; J trimming: 3 bases; junction bases outside the gene matches: 6. From germline, CDR1 is MNHNS and CDR2 SASEGT. This CDR3 reads CASSDGSSGRTDTQYF. The CDR3 DNA reads as TGTGCCAGCAGTGATGGTAGTAGCGGGAGGACAGATACGCAGTATTTT.

This chain connects TRBV19 to TRBJ1-6; unclear D gene. The V end was cut by 5 bases, the J end by 8 bases, with 13 bases between. This CDR3 spans 14 amino acids. From germline, CDR1 is LNHDA and CDR2 SQIVND (reference sequence). The CDR3 loop is CASSPRGKDSPLHF. In DNA form, the CDR3 reads TGTGCCAGTAGTCCCCGAGGAAAGGATTCACCCCTCCACTTT.

The chain carries TRBV19 and TRBJ1-2, with 10 nucleotides matching TRBD1. V lost 5 bases and J lost 7; bases outside the gene matches: 16. The germline CDR1 and CDR2 sequences are LNHDA and SQIVND (reference sequence). This CDR3 region has 17 residues. CDR3 protein: CASSPPGSGTGVSGYTF. As DNA, the CDR3 is TGTGCCAGTAGTCCCCCTGGCTCCGGGACAGGGGTTAGTGGCTACACCTTC.

This chain links TRBV19 with TRBJ1-3, with D tentatively TRBD1 (6 bases). This CDR3 comprises 13 residues. The germline V gene encodes CDR1 LNHDA and CDR2 SQIVND (reference sequence). V dropped 6 bases and J dropped 2 bases, with 8 bases sitting between them. CDR3 in amino acids: CASRNRAGNTIYF. CDR3 DNA: TGTGCCAGTAGGAACAGGGCTGGAAACACCATATATTTT.

This sequence joins TRBV7-9 and TRBJ2-7; 8 positions match TRBD1. The CDR3 covers 13 residues. Germline V CDR1 and CDR2: SEHNR, FQNEAQ (reference sequence). Trimming at V came to 2 bases and at J to 5 bases, leaving 2 bases not matched to a gene. The CDR3 DNA reads TGTGCCAGCAGCTTACAGGGGGCGCACGAGCAGTACTTC. It is translated as CASSLQGAHEQYF.

The J gene is TRBJ2-7, the V gene TRBV7-2; maybe TRBD1 (5 bases). V lost 0 bases and J lost 6, with 12 bases in between. Germline CDR1 and CDR2: SGHTA and FQGNSA. The CDR3 totals 14 residues. CDR3 loop: CASSLALTALEQYF. The CDR3 coding sequence is TGTGCCAGCAGCTTAGCGCTGACAGCCCTCGAGCAGTACTTC.

This clone was seen more than once but under ten times. J is TRBJ2-2 and V is TRBV6-2 or TRBV6-3, with 7 bases lining up with TRBD1. The germline V gene has CDR1 MNHEY and CDR2 SVGEGT. V dropped 1 base and J dropped 2; count of bases not matched to a gene: 4. The CDR3 is 16 residues long. Here the CDR3 DNA reads TGTGCCAGCAGTTACTTAGACAGGGAAAACACCGGGGAGCTGTTTTTT. Amino acid sequence: CASSYLDRENTGELFF.

This rearrangement joins TRBV9 to TRBJ1-1, with 7 bases matching TRBD1. The junction had 9 bases not matched to a gene; V was cut back by 4 bases and J by 3 bases. Germline lookup yields CDR1 SGDLS and CDR2 YYNGEE. The CDR3 is made up of 15 amino acids. The CDR3 protein is CASSPQTGWDTEAFF. CDR3 coding DNA: TGTGCCAGCAGCCCCCAGACAGGGTGGGACACTGAAGCTTTCTTT.

This chain connects TRBV2 to TRBJ2-3, with a tentative D call TRBD2 (5 bases). The V gene's germline CDR1 is SNHLY and CDR2 FYNNEI. The CDR3 length is 18 residues. Trimming cost V 3 bases and J 4 bases, with 23 bases left between them. In nucleotides, the CDR3 is TGTGCCAGCAGTGATGCCCCCCTCTTCGGGATTGGGTCAGATACGCAGTATTTT. It is translated as CASSDAPLFGIGSDTQYF.

As regards this clone: The same CDR3 arises from other DNA sequences in this sample as well. The chain uses TRBV28 and TRBJ1-5; no definite D call. The V gene lost 1 base and the J gene lost 4 bases, with 5 bases spanning the gap. Germline V gene data show CDR1 as MDHEN and CDR2 as SYDVKM. The CDR3 contains 13 residues. In DNA, the CDR3 is TGTGCCAGCAGTTTATCGGGGAATCAGCCCCAGCATTTT. Protein sequence: CASSLSGNQPQHF.

The chain combines TRBV28 with TRBJ1-1, with a weak D call TRBD1 (5 bases). The CDR3 runs 14 residues. The germline V gene encodes CDR1 MDHEN and CDR2 SYDVKM. V was shortened by 8 bases and J by 5 bases, with 18 bases between the two germline ends. The CDR3 DNA reads as TGTGCCAGCGTGCCGTCGCAGGGAAGGACTGAAGCTTTCTTT. Translation: CASVPSQGRTEAFF.

This clone was counted between two and nine times. The chain combines TRBV10-3 with TRBJ1-4; 9 positions agree with TRBD1. J lost 6 bases, V lost 4 bases, and 0 bases had no gene match. The CDR3 covers 13 residues. The germline gives CDR1 ENHRY, CDR2 SYGVKD. The CDR3 region is CAISGQGDEKLFF. The DNA of the CDR3 is TGTGCCATCAGTGGACAGGGGGATGAAAAACTGTTTTTT.

This clone was counted only a few times. The chain joins TRBV19 to TRBJ2-1, with TRBD2 matching 9 bases. Per the germline V gene, CDR1 is LNHDA and CDR2 is SQIVND (reference sequence). V gave up 4 bases and J gave up 6 bases; unmatched junction bases: 13. This CDR3 contains 17 residues. CDR3 sequence (DNA): TGTGCCAGTAGTACCCCCCCTAGCGGCGGGAGGGTCAATGAGCAGTTCTTC. As protein: CASSTPPSGGRVNEQFF. Variable domain in full (rest from reference TRBV19 and TRBJ2-1): DGGITQSPKYLFRKEGQNVTLSCEQNLNHDAMYWYRQDPGQGLRLIYYSQIVNDFQKGDIAEGYSVSREKKESFPLTVTSAQKNPTAFYLCASSTPPSGGRVNEQFFGPGTRLTVL.

V and J are TRBV19 and TRBJ2-2, with 11 positions matching TRBD2. The CDR3 is 16 amino acids. Germline values: CDR1 LNHDA, CDR2 SQIVND (reference sequence). Trimming removed 7 bases from V and 0 bases from J; junction bases left unmatched: 4. CDR3 bases: TGTGCCAGTACCCCGACTAGCGGGACGAACACCGGGGAGCTGTTTTTT. Its protein product is CASTPTSGTNTGELFF.

The chain has TRBV5-4 and TRBJ2-7; D is possibly TRBD2 (5 bases). V was shortened by 0 bases and J by 3 bases, with 7 bases between the two germline ends. CDR1 is SGHNT and CDR2 is YYREEE in the germline V gene (reference sequence). CDR3 length equals 13 residues. The CDR3 bases are TGTGCCAGCAGCTTGGAGGCGGGCTACGAGCAGTACTTC. Amino acids: CASSLEAGYEQYF.

Note on this clone: Other DNA sequences within the sample encode an identical CDR3. The chain carries TRBV6-5 and TRBJ1-2, with D possibly TRBD1 on 6 matching bases. Trimming pared 5 bases from V and 2 bases from J, leaving 9 bases between. This CDR3 has 13 residues. CDR1 and CDR2 (germline): MNHEY, SVGAGI. CDR3 coding DNA: TGTGCCAGCAGTCCGGACAGAAACTATGGCTACACCTTC. It yields the protein CASSPDRNYGYTF.

V is TRBV2 and J is TRBJ2-7; TRBD2 might be the D (5 bases). V lost 4 bases and J lost 7, with 14 bases in between. This CDR3 has 13 amino acids. Germline CDR1 SNHLY, CDR2 FYNNEI. The CDR3 sequence: CASSGISVGEQYF. The CDR3 DNA follows: TGTGCCAGCAGTGGGATTAGCGTGGGGGAGCAGTACTTC.

The CDR3 protein is CASSAPLRQGARYEQYF. CDR3 sequence (DNA): TGTGCCAGCAGCGCCCCTCTTAGACAGGGGGCAAGGTACGAGCAGTACTTC. V gene TRBV13 combines with J gene TRBJ2-7; 10 bases align to TRBD1. V dropped 5 bases and J dropped 4; count of bases not matched to a gene: 14. This CDR3 has 17 amino acids. CDR1 PRHDT and CDR2 FYEKMQ come from the germline V gene (reference sequence).

This chain connects TRBV27 to TRBJ2-7; D uncertain. Deletions cut 5 bases from V and 4 bases from J, with 15 bases between. Germline V gene sequence: CDR1 MNHEY, CDR2 SMNVEV (reference sequence). This CDR3 is 14 amino acids long. The CDR3 reads CASSPGLRAYEQYF. Written as DNA, the CDR3 is TGTGCCAGCAGTCCGGGTCTTCGTGCTTACGAGCAGTACTTC.

This clone has a count of ten or more. The chain links TRBV5-4 to TRBJ2-7, with D tentatively TRBD2 (6 bases). Germline values: CDR1 SGHNT, CDR2 YYREEE (reference sequence). The CDR3 has 13 amino acids. V was pared by 2 bases and J by 5 bases, with 11 bases between. The CDR3 loop reads CASSFFGRHEQYF. In DNA form, the CDR3 reads TGTGCCAGCAGCTTTTTCGGGAGACACGAGCAGTACTTC.

This clone was seen a few times. The chain recombines TRBV30 with TRBJ1-5; the D gene is possibly TRBD1 (6 bases). The CDR3 is 16 residues long. Trimming stripped 0 bases from V and 3 bases from J, with 15 bases between. Germline V gene lookup returns CDR1 GTSNPN and CDR2 SVGIG (reference sequence). CDR3 in DNA: TGTGCCTGGAGTGTCCCGGCAGGGGCTCCCAATCAGCCCCAGCATTTT. Amino acid sequence: CAWSVPAGAPNQPQHF.

The genes are TRBV20-1 and TRBJ2-1, with D possibly TRBD2 on 6 matching bases. CDR1 is DFQATT and CDR2 is SNEGSKA in the germline V gene (reference sequence). V lost 3 bases to trimming and J lost 3 bases, with 12 bases between them. The length of the CDR3 is 14 residues. The CDR3 sequence is CSASPGLYYNEQFF. The CDR3 coding sequence is TGCAGTGCTAGTCCTGGACTATACTACAATGAGCAGTTCTTC.

The V call is TRBV5-1, the J call TRBJ2-5; 8 nucleotides line up with TRBD2. The length of the CDR3 is 16 residues. V trimming: 5 bases; J trimming: 4 bases; junction bases outside the gene matches: 13. Germline V gene lookup returns CDR1 SGHRS and CDR2 YFSETQ. The CDR3 sequence: CASRYLAGTTGETQYF. CDR3 bases: TGCGCCAGCAGGTATTTAGCGGGAACGACAGGAGAGACCCAGTACTTC. Full variable domain (missing parts from reference TRBV5-1 and TRBJ2-5): KAGVTQTPRYLIKTRGQQVTLSCSPISGHRSVSWYQQTPGQGLQFLFEYFSETQRNKGNFPGRFSGRQFSNSRSEMNVSTLELGDSALYLCASRYLAGTTGETQYFGPGTRLLVL.

The V gene is TRBV5-1, the J gene TRBJ1-1; D remains ambiguous. CDR1 and CDR2 from the germline V gene are SGHRS and YFSETQ. CDR3 length: 14 amino acids. The germline V and J ends were trimmed by 2 bases and 0 bases, with 8 bases remaining between them. CDR3 in DNA: TGCGCCAGCAGCTTTGGTGGCCTGAACACTGAAGCTTTCTTT. This encodes CASSFGGLNTEAFF.

The DNA for the CDR3 is TGCGCCAGCAGCGTGGACCCGAGCTCTGGAAACACCATATATTTT. This gives the protein CASSVDPSSGNTIYF. The rearrangement joins TRBV5-1 to TRBJ1-3; D gene unclear. V shed 4 bases and J shed 0 bases, with 11 bases lying between them. CDR1 is SGHRS and CDR2 is YFSETQ in the germline V gene. The CDR3 has 15 amino acids. Full variable domain (outside the CDR3, taken from reference TRBV5-1 and TRBJ1-3): KAGVTQTPRYLIKTRGQQVTLSCSPISGHRSVSWYQQTPGQGLQFLFEYFSETQRNKGNFPGRFSGRQFSNSRSEMNVSTLELGDSALYLCASSVDPSSGNTIYFGEGSWLTVV.